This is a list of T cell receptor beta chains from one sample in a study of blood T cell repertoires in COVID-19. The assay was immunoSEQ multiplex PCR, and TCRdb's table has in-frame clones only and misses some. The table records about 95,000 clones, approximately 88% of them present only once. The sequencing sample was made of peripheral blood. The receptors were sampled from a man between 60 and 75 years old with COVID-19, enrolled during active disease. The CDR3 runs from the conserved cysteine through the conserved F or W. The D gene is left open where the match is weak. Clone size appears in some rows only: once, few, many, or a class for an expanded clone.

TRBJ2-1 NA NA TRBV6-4 TGTGCCAGCAGTGACTCGAGTAGCGGCCCCTACAATGAGCAGTTCTTC CASSDSSSGPYNEQFF
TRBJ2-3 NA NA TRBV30 TGTGCCTGGTTACAGGGCGGGAGCACAGATACGCAGTATTTT CAWLQGGSTDTQYF
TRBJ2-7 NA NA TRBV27 TGTGCCAGCAGTTTAGTCGGGAACAGCCCCTACGAGCAGTACTTC CASSLVGNSPYEQYF
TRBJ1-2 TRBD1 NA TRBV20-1 TGCAGTGCTAGTTTGAGGACAGGCTATGGCTACACCTTC CSASLRTGYGYTF
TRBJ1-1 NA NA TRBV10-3 TGTGCCATCAGTGAGTCGGCAAGGAGGGACACTGAAGCTTTCTTT CAISESARRDTEAFF
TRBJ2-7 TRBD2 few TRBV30 TGTGCCTGGAGTCCATTCGTGGGAGGGACCCACGAGCAGTACTTC CAWSPFVGGTHEQYF
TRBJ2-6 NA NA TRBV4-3 TGCGCCAGCAGCCAAGGTCAGGGAATCCCTGGGGCCAACGTCCTGACTTTC CASSQGQGIPGANVLTF
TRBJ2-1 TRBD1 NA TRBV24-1 TGTGCCACCAGTGATTCGACAGGGGACCCCTACAATGAGCAGTTCTTC CATSDSTGDPYNEQFF
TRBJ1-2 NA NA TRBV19 TGTGCCAGTAGTCTTCGGGGGGCGATTGGCTACACCTTC CASSLRGAIGYTF
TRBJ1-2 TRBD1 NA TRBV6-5 TGTGCCAGCAGGACAGGGGATATTGGTGGCTACACCTTC CASRTGDIGGYTF
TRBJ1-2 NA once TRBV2 TGTGCCAGCTCTAACAGAAACTATGGCTACACCTTC CASSNRNYGYTF
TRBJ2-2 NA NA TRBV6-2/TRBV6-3 TGTGCCAGCAGTTTAACAAAGAACACCGGGGAGCTGTTTTTT CASSLTKNTGELFF
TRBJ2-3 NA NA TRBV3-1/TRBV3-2 TGTGCCAGCAGCCACCTCAGGTCCAGGGTCCGCCCAGATACGCAGTATTTT CASSHLRSRVRPDTQYF
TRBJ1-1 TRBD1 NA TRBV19 TGTGCCAGTACCTCATTTGACAGGGTAGACACTGAAGCTTTCTTT CASTSFDRVDTEAFF
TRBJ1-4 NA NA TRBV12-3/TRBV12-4 TGTGCCAGCAGTTTAGGCGGGGAAAAACTGTTTTTT CASSLGGEKLFF
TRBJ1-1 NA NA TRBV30 TGTGCCTGGAGTGTAGAGGTGAGGACTGAAGCTTTCTTT CAWSVEVRTEAFF
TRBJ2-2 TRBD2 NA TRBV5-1 TGCGCCAGCAGCTTGGGCGGGAGGCCTGGGGAGCTGTTTTTT CASSLGGRPGELFF
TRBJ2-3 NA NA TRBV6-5 TGTGCCAGCAGTAGCGTAGATACGCAGTATTTT CASSSVDTQYF
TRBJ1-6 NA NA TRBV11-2 TGTGCCAGCAGCTTAGGGGGCCTTGATTCACCCCTCCACTTT CASSLGGLDSPLHF
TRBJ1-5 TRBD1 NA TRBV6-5 TGTGCCAGCAGCGGACAGGGCCCTCAGCCCCAGCATTTT CASSGQGPQPQHF
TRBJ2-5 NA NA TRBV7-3 TGTGCCAGCAGCCCTCGGGCTAGCGCATGGGAGACCCAGTACTTC CASSPRASAWETQYF
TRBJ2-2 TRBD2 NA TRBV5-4 TGTGCCAGCAGCACCCCGGGACTAGCGGGCCTCACCGGGGAGCTGTTTTTT CASSTPGLAGLTGELFF
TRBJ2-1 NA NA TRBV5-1 TGCGCCAGCAGCTTGGCCGGTTCCTTCAATGAGCAGTTCTTC CASSLAGSFNEQFF
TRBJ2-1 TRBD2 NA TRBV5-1 TGCGCCAGCAGCGGGACTAGCGGGAGGAATGAGCAGTTCTTC CASSGTSGRNEQFF
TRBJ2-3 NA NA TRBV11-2 TGTGCCAGCAGCTTAGATCTTGAGTCGGGAGTCTCAGATACGCAGTATTTT CASSLDLESGVSDTQYF
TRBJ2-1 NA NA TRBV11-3 TGTGCCAGCAGCTTGAACAGAGACAATGAGCAGTTCTTC CASSLNRDNEQFF
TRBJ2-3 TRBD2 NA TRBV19 TGTGCCAGTAGTATTCTGCGGGAGGGCACAGATACGCAGTATTTT CASSILREGTDTQYF
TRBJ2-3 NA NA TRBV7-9 TGTGCCAGCAGCTCGACAAGGAGCACAGATACGCAGTATTTT CASSSTRSTDTQYF
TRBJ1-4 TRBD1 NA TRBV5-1 TGCGCCAGCAGCTTGGCCGGGACAGGGCGGGAAAAACTGTTTTTT CASSLAGTGREKLFF
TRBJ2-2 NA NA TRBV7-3 TGTGCCAGCAGCTTACGAGGGAGGGGGTTCACCGGGGAGCTGTTTTTT CASSLRGRGFTGELFF
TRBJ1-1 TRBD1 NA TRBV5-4 TGTGCCAGCAGGTCACCCGGGACAGGGAACACTGAAGCTTTCTTT CASRSPGTGNTEAFF
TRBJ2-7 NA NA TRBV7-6 TGTGCCAGCAGCTTAGCGGGGACACTGGGGGTCTACGAGCAGTACTTC CASSLAGTLGVYEQYF
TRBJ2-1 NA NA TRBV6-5 TGTGCCAGCAGTTACTCACAGGGGACTCCTTACAATGAGCAGTTCTTC CASSYSQGTPYNEQFF
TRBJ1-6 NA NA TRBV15 TGTGCCACCAGCAGGGACCCCAGAGGGAGCTCCTATAATTCACCCCTCCACTTT CATSRDPRGSSYNSPLHF
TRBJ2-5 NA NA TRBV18 TGTGCCAGCTCACCACCCCGTATGGGAGTACAGGGTAGAGAGACCCAGTACTTC CASSPPRMGVQGRETQYF
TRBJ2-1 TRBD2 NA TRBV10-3 TGTGCCATCAAGGGACTAGCGGGAGTTTCTAATGAGCAGTTCTTC CAIKGLAGVSNEQFF
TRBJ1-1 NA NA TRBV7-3 TGTGCCAGCAGCTTAAGGCAGAACACTGAAGCTTTCTTT CASSLRQNTEAFF
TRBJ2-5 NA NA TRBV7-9 TGTGCCAGCAGCACGGACAGAGGGGTAGGAGAGACCCAGTACTTC CASSTDRGVGETQYF
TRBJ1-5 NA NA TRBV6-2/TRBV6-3 TGTGCCAGCAGTCACAGGGTTACGGGCAATCAGCCCCAGCATTTT CASSHRVTGNQPQHF
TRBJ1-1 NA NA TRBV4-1 TGCGCCAGCAGCCAAGGGAGGGCGACGAACACTGAAGCTTTCTTT CASSQGRATNTEAFF